These 20 T cell receptor beta chains were all obtained from the same sample, sequenced in a study of PD-1 blockade in classical Hodgkin lymphoma. Some clones are missing from TCRdb's copy, which holds only in-frame ones; the method was immunoSEQ multiplex PCR. Here the sample spans about 41,000 clones, roughly 86% being singletons. Relapse was seen in all patients after autologous stem cell transplantation, and brentuximab vedotin exposure was variable. This specimen consisted of peripheral blood mononuclear cells (PBMCs), obtained before the second cycle of nivolumab. The receptor set was obtained from a human donor with classical Hodgkin lymphoma.

The chain couples TRBV4-3 to TRBJ1-2; the D is unclear. The CDR3 is made up of 14 amino acids. The germline gives CDR1 LGHNA, CDR2 YSLEER. V was shortened by 0 bases and J by 8 bases, with 13 bases between the two germline ends. Here the CDR3 reads CASSQEEGSGGYTF. Here the CDR3 DNA reads TGCGCCAGCAGCCAAGAAGAAGGGTCTGGCGGCTACACCTTC.

The gene calls are TRBV5-1 and TRBJ2-7; possible D gene TRBD2, 5 bases. The ends were cut back, 1 base at V and 3 bases at J, with 14 bases in the middle. The CDR3 sequence is 15 residues long. The germline V gene has CDR1 SGHRS and CDR2 YFSETQ. The CDR3 sequence is CASSLMGSDYYEQYF. The DNA of the CDR3 is TGCGCCAGCAGCTTGATGGGGTCAGACTACTACGAGCAGTACTTC.

The chain carries TRBV10-3 and TRBJ1-3; D is undetermined. V dropped 0 bases and J dropped 0 bases, with 9 bases sitting between them. Germline V gene data show CDR1 as ENHRY and CDR2 as SYGVKD. The CDR3 loop spans 16 amino acids. The CDR3 here is CAISESRPFSGNTIYF. The CDR3 DNA follows: TGTGCCATCAGTGAGTCGAGGCCCTTCTCTGGAAACACCATATATTTT.

V gene TRBV19 combines with J gene TRBJ2-2; D not resolved. The CDR3 covers 14 residues. V lost 5 bases, J lost 0 bases, and 7 bases lay in between. Per germline, CDR1 LNHDA and CDR2 SQIVND (reference sequence). The CDR3 protein is CASSSGPNTGELFF. DNA of the CDR3: TGTGCCAGTAGTTCTGGGCCGAACACCGGGGAGCTGTTTTTT.

The V gene is TRBV28, the J gene TRBJ2-1; 9 nucleotides agree with TRBD1. Losses at the gene ends were 2 bases for V and 1 base for J; bases not matched to a gene: 12. This CDR3 is built from 19 residues. Germline lookup yields CDR1 MDHEN and CDR2 SYDVKM. The CDR3 DNA reads TGTGCCAGCAGTTTAGGGACAGGGTTTGCTCGAAGGTCCTACAATGAGCAGTTCTTC. Translation: CASSLGTGFARRSYNEQFF.

The rearrangement links TRBV29-1 to TRBJ2-2; D is undetermined. The CDR3 loop spans 14 amino acids. The germline CDR1 and CDR2 sequences are SQVTM and ANQGSEA. The V gene lost 5 bases and the J gene lost 1 base, with 11 bases spanning the gap. The CDR3 reads CSVLGRRNTGELFF. The CDR3 nucleotides are TGCAGCGTTCTTGGCAGGAGGAACACCGGGGAGCTGTTTTTT.

The rearrangement joins TRBV21-1 to TRBJ2-7; the table assigns TRBD2, which was not confirmed against the DNA. TRBV21-1 represents a pseudogene. The CDR3 has 15 amino acids. CDR3 loop: CATDPGTRSPYEQYF. The DNA for the CDR3 is TGTGCCACAGACCCCGGGACTAGGTCTCCCTACGAGCAGTACTTC.

This chain links TRBV11-1 with TRBJ2-3, with 8 bases lining up with TRBD1. This CDR3 is 14 amino acids long. With V trimmed by 4 bases and J by 1 base, 1 base remained unmatched. CDR1 and CDR2 (germline): SGHAT, FQDESV (reference sequence). The CDR3 spells CASSSTGGTDTQYF. DNA for the CDR3: TGTGCCAGCAGCTCGACAGGGGGCACAGATACGCAGTATTTT. Supplemented by reference TRBV11-1 and TRBJ2-3, the full variable domain reads EAEVAQSPRYKITEKSQAVAFWCDPISGHATLYWYRQILGQGPELLVQFQDESVVDDSQLPKDRFSAERLKGVDSTLKIQPAELGDSAMYLCASSSTGGTDTQYFGPGTRLTVL.

The J gene is TRBJ2-4, the V gene TRBV4-2; 7 bases map to TRBD2. Germline V gene lookup returns CDR1 LGHNA and CDR2 YNFKEQ. This CDR3 has 17 amino acids. V gave up 1 base and J gave up 0 bases; unmatched junction bases: 6. The CDR3 protein is CASSQVGGVLAKNIQYF. The CDR3 DNA reads TGTGCCAGCAGCCAAGTGGGGGGGGTACTAGCCAAAAACATTCAGTACTTC.

The chain has TRBV6-6 and TRBJ2-5; 11 nucleotides match TRBD1. The ends lost 5 bases at V and 5 bases at J; junction bases unmatched: 4. Germline V gene lookup returns CDR1 MNHNY and CDR2 SVGAGI (reference sequence). The CDR3 is made up of 14 amino acids. CDR3 residues: CASSLGTGGETQYF. The CDR3, as DNA: TGTGCCAGCAGTCTAGGGACAGGGGGGGAGACCCAGTACTTC.

The genes are TRBV27 and TRBJ2-7; D perhaps matches TRBD1 (6 bases). Trimming took off 0 bases at V and 3 bases at J, with 12 bases between the two ends. Germline lookup yields CDR1 MNHEY and CDR2 SMNVEV (reference sequence). CDR3 size: 15 residues. The CDR3 sequence is CASSLSRGANYEQYF. The CDR3 nucleotides are TGTGCCAGCAGTTTATCCAGGGGCGCTAACTACGAGCAGTACTTC.

The rearrangement uses TRBV6-1 and TRBJ2-1; 10 bases match TRBD2. The V gene end was trimmed by 2 bases and the J gene end by 2 bases; junction bases not matched to a gene: 12. This CDR3 spans 19 amino acids. From germline, CDR1 is MNHNS and CDR2 SASEGT. This chain's CDR3 is CASSEKPGLAQPPYNEQFF. CDR3 DNA: TGTGCCAGCAGTGAAAAACCGGGACTAGCGCAACCTCCCTACAATGAGCAGTTCTTC.

This clone was observed a few times. The chain links TRBV9 to TRBJ1-3; 8 bases line up with TRBD1. Germline V lookup: CDR1 SGDLS, CDR2 YYNGEE. With V trimmed by 4 bases and J by 0 bases, 6 bases remained unmatched. The CDR3 has 16 residues. CDR3 coding DNA: TGTGCCAGCAGCCCCCGACAGGGGCCCTCTGGAAACACCATATATTTT. It encodes CASSPRQGPSGNTIYF.

The chain joins TRBV7-9 to TRBJ2-5; the match to TRBD1 covers 9 bases. Losses at the gene ends were 5 bases for V and 5 bases for J; bases not matched to a gene: 3. Germline V gene data show CDR1 as SEHNR and CDR2 as FQNEAQ (reference sequence). The CDR3 totals 13 residues. CDR3 sequence (DNA): TGTGCCAGCAGCACAGGGGGCCTGGAGACCCAGTACTTC. Translating it yields CASSTGGLETQYF.

The rearrangement links TRBV5-5 to TRBJ1-6, with D uncertain. Germline assignment: CDR1 SGHKS and CDR2 YYEKEE (reference sequence). The CDR3 sequence is 16 residues long. Trimming removed 6 bases at V and 0 bases at J, with 13 bases between. Here the CDR3 DNA reads TGTGCCAGCAACCACAGATCCAGCTCCTATAATTCACCCCTCCACTTT. Translating gives CASNHRSSSYNSPLHF.

The chain has TRBV5-1 and TRBJ1-4; no clear D. Trimming removed 4 bases from V and 12 bases from J, with 22 bases in between. The germline V gene encodes CDR1 SGHRS and CDR2 YFSETQ. CDR3 length equals 15 residues. The CDR3, as DNA: TGCGCCAGCAGCCTTGGGTCAGTCCTACCCGTACAACTGTTTTTT. Translating it yields CASSLGSVLPVQLFF.

This clone occurred once. This chain connects TRBV7-3 to TRBJ2-4; D gene uncertain. The CDR3 runs to 14 residues. The V gene's germline CDR1 is SGHTA and CDR2 FQGTGA. V dropped 4 bases and J dropped 0 bases, with 7 bases sitting between them. CDR3 sequence reads: CASSSYLAKNIQYF. CDR3 nucleotide sequence: TGTGCCAGCAGCTCGTATTTAGCCAAAAACATTCAGTACTTC.

The chain joins TRBV5-1 to TRBJ2-2; D perhaps matches TRBD1 (6 bases). Trimming took 0 bases from V and 6 from J, leaving 9 bases between them. The germline V gene encodes CDR1 SGHRS and CDR2 YFSETQ. The CDR3 totals 14 residues. The CDR3 reads CASSLVRGAGELFF. DNA of the CDR3: TGCGCCAGCAGCTTGGTCAGGGGTGCCGGGGAGCTGTTTTTT. The full variable domain, with the rest looked up from reference TRBV5-1 and TRBJ2-2, is KAGVTQTPRYLIKTRGQQVTLSCSPISGHRSVSWYQQTPGQGLQFLFEYFSETQRNKGNFPGRFSGRQFSNSRSEMNVSTLELGDSALYLCASSLVRGAGELFFGEGSRLTVL.

The gene calls are TRBV4-1 and TRBJ1-1; TRBD1 might be the D (5 bases). Trimming shortened V by 1 base and J by 4 bases, and 10 bases separated the two germline ends. The length of the CDR3 is 14 residues. Germline assignment: CDR1 MGHRA and CDR2 YSYEKL. Here the CDR3 reads CASSQVQGTTEAFF. The CDR3 DNA reads as TGCGCCAGCAGCCAAGTCCAGGGCACCACTGAAGCTTTCTTT.

The rearrangement uses TRBV5-1 and TRBJ2-7; D ambiguous. The CDR3 is 15 amino acids. V lost 7 bases and J 3 bases, leaving 20 bases between the germline ends. Germline loops: CDR1 SGHRS, CDR2 YFSETQ. The CDR3 reads CASRSLDARFYEQYF. The CDR3, as DNA: TGCGCCAGCCGCTCCTTGGACGCTCGTTTCTACGAGCAGTACTTC. Using reference TRBV5-1 and TRBJ2-7 for the parts outside the CDR3, the full variable domain is KAGVTQTPRYLIKTRGQQVTLSCSPISGHRSVSWYQQTPGQGLQFLFEYFSETQRNKGNFPGRFSGRQFSNSRSEMNVSTLELGDSALYLCASRSLDARFYEQYFGPGTRLTVT.